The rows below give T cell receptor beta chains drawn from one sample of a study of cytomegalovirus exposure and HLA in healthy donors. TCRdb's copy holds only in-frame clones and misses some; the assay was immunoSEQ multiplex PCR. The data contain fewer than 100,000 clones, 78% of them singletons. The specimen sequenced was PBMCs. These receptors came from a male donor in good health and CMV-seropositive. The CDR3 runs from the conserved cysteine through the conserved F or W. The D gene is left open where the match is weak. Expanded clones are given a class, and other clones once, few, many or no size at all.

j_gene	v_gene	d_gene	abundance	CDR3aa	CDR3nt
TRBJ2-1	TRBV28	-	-	CASSLQGSLNEQFF	TGTGCCAGCAGCTTACAGGGTTCCCTCAATGAGCAGTTCTTC
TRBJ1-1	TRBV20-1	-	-	CSDGRGTEAFF	TGCAGTGACGGCAGGGGCACTGAAGCTTTCTTT
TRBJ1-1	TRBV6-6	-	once	CATGSRGRGDTEAFF	TGTGCCACGGGATCCAGGGGCCGTGGGGACACTGAAGCTTTCTTT
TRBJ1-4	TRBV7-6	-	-	CASSPSRVATNEKLFF	TGTGCCAGCAGCCCCTCCCGTGTCGCAACTAATGAAAAACTGTTTTTT
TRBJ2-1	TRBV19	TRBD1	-	CASSIWDRGLFF	TGTGCCAGTAGTATATGGGACAGGGGCCTCTTCTTC
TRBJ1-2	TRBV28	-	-	CASRQGRIYGYTF	TGTGCCAGCAGACAGGGAAGGATCTATGGCTACACCTTC
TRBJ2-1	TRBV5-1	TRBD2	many	CASKVLAGQTYNEQFF	TGCGCCAGCAAGGTACTAGCGGGACAGACCTACAATGAGCAGTTCTTC
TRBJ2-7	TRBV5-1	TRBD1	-	CASSFGDRASYEQYF	TGCGCCAGCAGCTTTGGGGACAGGGCCTCCTACGAGCAGTACTTC
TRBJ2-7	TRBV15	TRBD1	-	CATSSGTVPEQYF	TGTGCCACCAGCAGTGGGACAGTCCCCGAGCAGTACTTC
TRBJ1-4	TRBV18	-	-	CASSEQGTNEKLFF	TGTGCCAGCTCAGAACAGGGAACTAATGAAAAACTGTTTTTT
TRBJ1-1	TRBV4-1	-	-	CASSSLGFEAFF	TGCGCCAGCAGCTCCCTAGGTTTTGAAGCTTTCTTT
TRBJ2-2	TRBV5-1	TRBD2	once	CASSLLAGGIGELFF	TGCGCCAGCAGCTTACTAGCGGGGGGAATCGGGGAGCTGTTTTTT
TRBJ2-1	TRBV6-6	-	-	CASRDTGTEQFF	TGTGCCAGCAGAGATACAGGGACTGAGCAGTTCTTC
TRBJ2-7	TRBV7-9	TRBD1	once	CASSRKGLRDRGEQYF	TGTGCCAGCAGTCGTAAAGGCCTCCGGGACAGGGGCGAGCAGTACTTC
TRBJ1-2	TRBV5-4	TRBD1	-	CASSQPDRFNYGYTF	TGTGCCAGCAGCCAACCGGACAGGTTTAACTATGGCTACACCTTC
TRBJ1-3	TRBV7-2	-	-	CASSLDMRNSGNTIYF	TGTGCCAGCAGCTTAGATATGCGGAACTCTGGAAACACCATATATTTT
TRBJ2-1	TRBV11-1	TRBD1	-	CASSRTGTVSYNEQFF	TGTGCCAGCAGCAGAACCGGGACAGTCTCCTACAATGAGCAGTTCTTC
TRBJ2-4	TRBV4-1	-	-	CASSQEYGLAKNIQYF	TGCGCCAGCAGCCAAGAGTACGGACTAGCCAAAAACATTCAGTACTTC
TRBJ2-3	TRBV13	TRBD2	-	CANRGGELTDTQYF	TGTGCCAACCGTGGGGGGGAGCTCACAGATACGCAGTATTTT
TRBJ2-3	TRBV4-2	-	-	CASSQGPTSTDTQYF	TGTGCCAGCAGCCAAGGTCCGACTAGCACAGATACGCAGTATTTT
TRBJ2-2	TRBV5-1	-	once	CASSPVVNTGELFF	TGCGCCAGCAGCCCAGTGGTGAACACCGGGGAGCTGTTTTTT
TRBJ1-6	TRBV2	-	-	CASSQSGGRGSSYNSPLHF	TGTGCCAGCAGCCAAAGTGGGGGGAGAGGAAGCTCCTATAATTCACCCCTCCACTTT
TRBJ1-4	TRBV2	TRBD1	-	CASDRGRFPEKLFF	TGTGCCAGCGACAGGGGGCGCTTCCCCGAAAAACTGTTTTTT
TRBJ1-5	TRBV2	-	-	CASGDGGTSNRPQHF	TGTGCCAGCGGGGATGGGGGGACGAGCAATCGGCCCCAGCATTTT
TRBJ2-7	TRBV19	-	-	CASSLRGAPSSYEQYF	TGTGCCAGTAGTCTTCGTGGGGCTCCGAGCTCCTACGAGCAGTACTTC
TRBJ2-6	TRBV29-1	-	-	CSVDARSQTSGANVLTF	TGCAGCGTTGATGCTAGGTCCCAGACTTCTGGGGCCAACGTCCTGACTTTC
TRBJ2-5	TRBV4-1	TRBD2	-	CASSQEALAVQETQYF	TGCGCCAGCAGCCAAGAGGCACTAGCGGTACAAGAGACCCAGTACTTC
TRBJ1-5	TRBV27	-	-	CASRERGGNQPQHF	TGTGCCAGCAGAGAGAGGGGGGGAAATCAGCCCCAGCATTTT